What follows are 11 T cell receptor beta chains derived from one specimen sequenced in a study of PD-1 blockade in classical Hodgkin lymphoma. Time point indicated: cycle 4 day 1 (C4D1), after 6 weeks of nivolumab. In every patient, relapse followed autologous stem cell transplantation, while exposure to brentuximab vedotin differed. Isolated CD8+ T cells were derived from thawed PBMCs through magnetic negative selection. TCRdb keeps only in-frame clones here, not all; method: immunoSEQ multiplex PCR. The sample has about 21,000 clones; approximately 84% are singletons. The sequencing used CD8+ T cells from blood, collected before the fourth cycle of nivolumab. These receptors originate from a human donor with classical Hodgkin lymphoma.

The rearrangement uses TRBV6-5 and TRBJ2-5; tentatively, D is TRBD2 (5 bases). CDR1 and CDR2 from the germline V gene are MNHEY and SVGAGI. The V end lost 4 bases, the J end lost 5 bases, and 11 bases lay between the germline ends. CDR3 length: 13 residues. This CDR3 reads CASSSDFGETQYF. CDR3 sequence (DNA): TGTGCCAGCAGTTCGGACTTCGGTGAGACCCAGTACTTC.

The rearrangement links TRBV11-2 to TRBJ2-4; D is undetermined. This CDR3 has 11 amino acids. Per germline, CDR1 SGHAT and CDR2 FQNNGV. Trimming removed 5 bases at V and 12 bases at J, with 11 bases between. CDR3 amino acids: CASSNGYNQYF. The CDR3, as DNA: TGTGCCAGCAGCAACGGATACAATCAGTACTTC.

This chain links TRBV7-6 with TRBJ2-7, with D perhaps being TRBD1 or TRBD2 (7 bases each). The CDR3 loop spans 16 amino acids. V gave up 2 bases and J gave up 0 bases, with 14 bases separating them. Germline values: CDR1 SGHVS, CDR2 FNYEAQ. In DNA form, the CDR3 reads TGTGCCAGCAGCTTACAGAGCGGGGACAGCTCCTACGAGCAGTACTTC. The encoded protein is CASSLQSGDSSYEQYF. Full variable domain (outside the CDR3, taken from reference TRBV7-6 and TRBJ2-7): GAGVSQSPRYKVTKRGQDVALRCDPISGHVSLYWYRQALGQGPEFLTYFNYEAQQDKSGLPNDRFSAERPEGSISTLTIQRTEQRDSAMYRCASSLQSGDSSYEQYFGPGTRLTVT.

The chain links TRBV30 to TRBJ2-1; TRBD2 aligns across 11 bases. The CDR3 loop spans 14 amino acids. The V gene's germline CDR1 is GTSNPN and CDR2 SVGIG (reference sequence). The trim removed 8 bases at V and 3 bases at J, leaving 6 bases unmatched. The CDR3 is CASQLAGDYNEQFF. In nucleotides, the CDR3 is TGTGCCAGCCAACTAGCGGGGGACTACAATGAGCAGTTCTTC. Variable domain in full (rest from reference TRBV30 and TRBJ2-1): SQTIHQWPATLVQPVGSPLSLECTVEGTSNPNLYWYRQAAGRGLQLLFYSVGIGQISSEVPQNLSASRPQDRQFILSSKKLLLSDSGFYLCASQLAGDYNEQFFGPGTRLTVL.

CDR3 bases: TGTGCCAGCTCCCGAACAGGGTTAGCTAATGAAAAACTGTTTTTT. This gives the protein CASSRTGLANEKLFF. The V call is TRBV6-5, the J call TRBJ1-4, with TRBD1 as a possible D gene (6 bases). CDR1 is MNHEY and CDR2 is SVGAGI in the germline V gene. Trimming stripped 8 bases from V and 3 bases from J, with 16 bases between. This CDR3 contains 15 residues.

The gene calls are TRBV9 and TRBJ1-4; 11 positions agree with TRBD1. CDR3 length equals 17 residues. With 0 bases clipped from V and 0 bases from J, the junction kept 1 base outside the gene matches. In germline, CDR1 is SGDLS, CDR2 YYNGEE. The CDR3 here is CASSVGTGGPTNEKLFF. CDR3 nucleotides: TGTGCCAGCAGCGTAGGGACAGGGGGCCCAACTAATGAAAAACTGTTTTTT.

This clone is a singleton in its sample. The genes are TRBV25-1 and TRBJ2-7, with 8 bases that match TRBD1. CDR3 length: 15 amino acids. Germline trimming cut 0 bases from V and 5 bases from J; bases unmatched to any gene: 6. Germline V gene sequence: CDR1 MGHDK, CDR2 SYGVNS. As DNA, the CDR3 is TGTGCCAGCAGTGAATATCGGACAGGGTTCAACGAGCAGTACTTC. Translating it yields CASSEYRTGFNEQYF.

This rearrangement joins TRBV6-1 to TRBJ2-7; D perhaps matches TRBD1 (6 bases). CDR3 length: 13 residues. Germline V CDR1 and CDR2: MNHNS, SASEGT. V lost 8 bases and J 2 bases, leaving 13 bases between the germline ends. The DNA of the CDR3 is TGTGCCAGCTGTGTAGGGGGAGCCTACGAGCAGTACTTC. Amino acid sequence: CASCVGGAYEQYF.

The chain combines TRBV4-2 with TRBJ2-1, with TRBD2 matching over 13 bases. CDR1 LGHNA and CDR2 YNFKEQ come from the germline V gene. There are 16 residues in the CDR3. J gave up 4 bases and V 5 bases, and 5 bases lay outside the gene matches. CDR3 in DNA: TGTGCCAGCAGCACAACTAGCGGGGGGGCTTACAATGAGCAGTTCTTC. This gives the protein CASSTTSGGAYNEQFF.

The chain is built from TRBV23-1 and TRBJ2-3; D is tentatively TRBD1 or TRBD2 (5 bases each). TRBV23-1 is an ORF, with its function uncertain. The CDR3 is made up of 16 amino acids. The germline V and J ends were trimmed by 2 bases and 4 bases, with 16 bases remaining between them. The CDR3: CASSQGRTVGADTQYF. CDR3 DNA sequence: TGCGCCAGCAGTCAAGGGCGGACCGTGGGGGCAGATACGCAGTATTTT.

This chain links TRBV20-1 with TRBJ1-2; a weak D match, TRBD1 (6 bases). V gave up 2 bases and J gave up 8 bases, with 9 bases separating them. This CDR3 is built from 11 residues. The germline V gene encodes CDR1 DFQATT and CDR2 SNEGSKA (reference sequence). The CDR3 spells CSARQGYGYTF. In nucleotides, the CDR3 is TGCAGTGCTAGACAGGGGTACGGCTACACCTTC.